This T cell receptor (beta chain) was profiled in a study of regulatory and conventional T cells in RAG deficiency (dated by TCRdb to about 2017). With respect to the entire study: To compare the diversity and composition of the repertoires of Treg, conventional CD4+ and CD8+ T cells between RAG-deficient patients and healthy controls, the study applied high-throughput TCR beta sequencing.

The investigation overall reported the following: Shorter CDR3 lengths were found in all patient T-cell subsets, and >80% Treg-Tconv repertoire overlap at nucleotide and amino acid level was observed in Omenn syndrome patients. Sorted CD25-high CD127-low cells from Omenn syndrome patients may represent peripherally activated cells rather than bona fide Treg cells. In Omenn syndrome and CID/AS patients compared with controls, around 100-fold fewer unique TCR beta sequences were detected from Treg cells, versus approximately 9.7-fold fewer for other subsets. Markedly lower Shannon entropy and higher Simpson indices were observed in RAG-deficient patients than in control T-cell subpopulations. Some T-cell subset analyses were not performed for some subjects.

The library was generated by the immunoSEQ multiplex PCR assay. Genomic DNA from the sorted T-cell subsets was used to amplify rearranged TCR beta chain products, which were then sequenced. In the source study's methods: Shannon entropy and Simpson indices were used to measure the diversity of productive TCR beta rearrangements in each repertoire. To gauge clonal expansion, the frequencies of the 100 most abundant productive TCR beta clonotypes among total reads were added together. The TRB repertoires were scored with a self-reactivity index that is based on amino acid usage at CDR3beta positions 6 and 7. Two-way ANOVA was used for repertoire analyses, and Student t or Mann-Whitney tests were used for flow cytometric analyses. TCRdb took this table from immuneACCESS and kept in-frame rearrangements with V and J called. Such tables lack part of the clones; where checked against another copy, unresolved V genes explain under half of the gap, and the rest is unexplained. Clone size and V and J calls were adopted from that table, with D and trimming inferred from the DNA. For this sample the table gives fewer than 40,000 clones, of which 90% to 96% were detected only once. In total, the top ten clones hold about 0.36% of the sample.

On this clone itself: Which antigen it targets is not known. Base qualities are not recorded, but no much larger clone differs from it by a single base.

CDR1 and CDR2 were assigned from the germline V gene as SGHVS and FQNEAQ. There are 17 amino acids in the CDR3, from cysteine to phenylalanine inclusive. Left in the record is the CDR3 DNA by itself, 51 bases read in frame from the first base. For this chain, trimming is 5 bases at the V end and 5 bases at the J end, and the number of junction bases without a gene match is 10. Before genomic DNA was extracted, conventional CD4+ T cells were isolated from blood as CD25-low CD127-high cells. Repertoire analyses used roughly 8 healthy control donors as the comparison group. These same records also appear under a second study, on regulatory T cells. The other study reports the following: For the multiplex PCR, 52 forward TRBV primers and 13 reverse TRBJ primers were used, and amplification bias was corrected with both assay-based and computational methods. Restricted unique TRB V-J pairs and skewed V and J gene usage were observed in patient repertoires, most markedly in regulatory T cells. T-cell receptor beta repertoires of sorted regulatory, conventional CD4+ and CD8+ T cells were compared between CD3G-deficient patients and healthy controls. Peripheral blood mononuclear cells were isolated by Ficoll density separation. Within the immunoSEQ assay, multiplex PCR amplified rearranged TRB loci from genomic DNA. TRB amplicons were sequenced on an Illumina HiSeq platform. Custom algorithms error-filtered the raw sequences and aligned the raw sequences to reference gene sequences, after which the immunoSEQ online tools were used for analysis. Productive and nonproductive TRB rearrangement frequencies were evaluated among both unique and total sequences. Prism software was used to run t tests, Mann-Whitney tests or two-way ANOVA for comparisons between groups.

The sequence was collected from a human donor in good health. The chain is assembled from TRBV7-8 and TRBJ2-3, with 13 central nucleotides matching TRBD2. The material sequenced was CD25- CD4+ T cells sorted from blood. For the CDR3, the sequence is CASSLETSGGLGDTQYF. The DNA sequence reads TGTGCCAGCAGCCTAGAGACTAGCGGGGGGCTGGGAGATACGCAGTATTTT. The CDR3 plus the reference TRBV7-8 and TRBJ2-3 genes for the other parts give the full variable domain: GAGVSQSPRYKVAKRGQDVALRCDPISGHVSLFWYQQALGQGPEFLTYFQNEAQLDKSGLPSDRFFAERPEGSVSTLKIQRTQQEDSAVYLCASSLETSGGLGDTQYFGPGTRLTVL.